This TCR beta chain appears in the sequencing data of a study of graft-versus-host responses after intestinal transplantation. Whole-study results and caveats: After transplant, early declines in HvG clones were associated with peak levels of circulating GvH clones. Some GvH clones appeared in ileal mucosa or blood before recipient bone marrow.

Measured with immunoSEQ multiplex PCR; TCRdb has only the in-frame clones, and not every one. The table records more than 80,000 clones, 88% of them present only once. With regard to this clone: The antigen is not known.

Germline V gene lookup returns CDR1 SGHAT and CDR2 FQDESV (reference sequence). There are 16 residues in the CDR3. The V and J ends lost 5 bases and 8 bases, in that order; junction bases with no gene match: 15. The chain couples TRBV11-1 to TRBJ1-2; TRBD1 aligns across 9 bases. The source of this sequence is a human donor who was the organ donor for an intestinal transplant. The starting material was unstimulated CD4+ T cells sorted from spleen or lymph node cells, obtained before transplant. The CDR3 nucleotides read TGTGCCAGCAGCATCGACTCTAACAGGGGGCGCGTAGGCTACACCTTC. Translation: CASSIDSNRGRVGYTF.